The T cell receptor (beta chain) described here comes from a study of blood T cell repertoires in COVID-19 (dated by TCRdb to the early 2020s). At the level of the whole study: Samples from collaborators originated in the United States, Italy and Spain and spanned both the acute and convalescent phases of COVID-19. Samples came from the ongoing ImmuneRACE study (first 160 participants) plus 1,254 subjects from 6 global collaborators. The sample metadata nearly always contained a de-identified subject ID, COVID-19 status, age in years and sex. Subjects who had been exposed to COVID-19, were actively infected with it, or had recovered from it provided the deeply sampled blood TCRbeta repertoires that made up the dataset. The repertoires were released in a freely available public database meant as a resource for research on the immune response to SARS-CoV-2. Where available, HLA class I and class II types were taken from metadata supplied by the sample provider and were not determined by assay-based typing. The prospective study material was composed of cDNA or gDNA derived from T cells, B-cell-depleted T cells, or PBMCs.

The full study reports these points: Clinical and demographic metadata were provided uncurated, with the amount varying by source and participant.

Of note for this clone: This receptor's antigen is unknown. Base qualities are not recorded, but no much larger clone differs from it by a single base.

TCRbeta CDR3 regions were amplified from genomic DNA by means of the immunoSEQ Assay, a bias-controlled multiplex PCR. The original methods were these. The number of nucleated cells in each sample was estimated by amplification of reference gene primers within the assay. Sequence reads were collapsed and filtered to measure the absolute abundance of every unique TCRbeta CDR3 rearrangement. For each sample, productive Simpson clonality was calculated by taking the square root of Simpson's diversity index across productive rearrangements. Here the immuneACCESS table is served through TCRdb, limited to in-frame sequences with V and J called. Missing clones are a known gap in these copies; in checked studies unresolved V genes cover under half, and the rest lacks a known reason. V and J calls and clone size are given by that table; D and trimming were obtained from the DNA. Here the sample has some 180,000 clones; about 80% occur a single time. Around 8% of the sample is held by the ten biggest clonotypes.

Via the germline V gene, CDR1 is LGHNA and CDR2 YSLEER. The germline ends are 9 bases apart after V is trimmed by 0 bases and J by 9 bases. From the cysteine up to the phenylalanine, the CDR3 has a length of 13 residues. Only the CDR3 portion is preserved as DNA: 39 bases, with reading frame beginning at the first base. One collaborating source in Seattle enrolled patients while the patients were actively infected and followed the patients over time throughout the course of disease. The collaborating institutions used their own protocols to collect whole blood in K2EDTA tubes. For TCRbeta analysis, collaborators shipped samples in one of three forms: frozen whole blood, isolated PBMCs, or DNA extracted from either of those sample types.

Material: peripheral blood. The chain is made from TRBV4-3 and TRBJ2-1; the D gene is unclear. The receptor was derived from an older woman with COVID-19, enrolled during active disease. The CDR3 protein sequence reads: CASSQEVQFEQFF. The DNA sequence is given as TGCGCCAGCAGCCAAGAAGTACAGTTTGAGCAGTTCTTC.